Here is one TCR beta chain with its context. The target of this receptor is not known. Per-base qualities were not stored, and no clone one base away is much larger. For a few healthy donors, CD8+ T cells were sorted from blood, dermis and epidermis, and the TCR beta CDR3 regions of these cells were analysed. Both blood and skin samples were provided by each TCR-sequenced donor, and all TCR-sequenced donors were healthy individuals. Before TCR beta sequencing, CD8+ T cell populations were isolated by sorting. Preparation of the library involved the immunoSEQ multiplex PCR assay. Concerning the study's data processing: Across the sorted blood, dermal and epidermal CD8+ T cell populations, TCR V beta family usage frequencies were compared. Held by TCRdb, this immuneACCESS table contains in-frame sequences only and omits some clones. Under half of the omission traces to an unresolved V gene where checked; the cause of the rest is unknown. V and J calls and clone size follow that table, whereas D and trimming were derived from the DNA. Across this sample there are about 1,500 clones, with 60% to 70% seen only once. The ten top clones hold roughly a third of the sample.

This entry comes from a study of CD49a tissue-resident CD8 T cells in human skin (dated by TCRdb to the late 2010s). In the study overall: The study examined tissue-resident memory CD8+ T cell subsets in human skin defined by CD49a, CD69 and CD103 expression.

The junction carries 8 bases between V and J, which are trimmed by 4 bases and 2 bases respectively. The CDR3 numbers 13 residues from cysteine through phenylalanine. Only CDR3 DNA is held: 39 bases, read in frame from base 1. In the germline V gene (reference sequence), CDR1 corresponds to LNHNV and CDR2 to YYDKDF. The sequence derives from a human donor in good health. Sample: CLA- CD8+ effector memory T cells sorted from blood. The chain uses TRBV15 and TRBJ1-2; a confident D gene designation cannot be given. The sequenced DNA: TGTGCCACCAGCACGACTGTCAACTATGGCTACACCTTC. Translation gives CATSTTVNYGYTF.